Following are 27 T cell receptor beta chains from one sample sequenced in a study of blood T cells in healthy people across ages. Primers used in a second PCR of roughly 7 to 12 cycles were a sample-barcoded 5' primer and a J-beta primer mix. TCRdb ran MiXCR on the 5' RACE reads and lists one entry per CDR3 protein. The data contain around 280,000 distinct CDR3 sequences, roughly 27% of them singletons. Sequencing used blood. Receptors originate from a woman in her 70s in good health.

V is TRBV7-2 and J is TRBJ1-4; D perhaps matches TRBD1 (6 bases). V was shortened by 5 bases and J by 0 bases, with 13 bases between the two germline ends. Germline loops: CDR1 SGHTA, CDR2 FQGNSA. The CDR3 totals 16 residues. The CDR3 DNA is TGTGCCAGCAGCCCGGGACACCCTGCAACTAATGAAAAACTGTTTTTT. Translating gives CASSPGHPATNEKLFF.

The rearrangement uses TRBV20-1 and TRBJ2-3, with 12 bases aligning to TRBD2. Trimming took 0 bases from V and 4 from J; bases not matched to a gene: 5. This CDR3 has 16 amino acids. Germline V gene lookup returns CDR1 DFQATT and CDR2 SNEGSKA (reference sequence). As DNA, the CDR3 is TGCAGTGCTAGAGAACCGACTAGCGGGAGACCAGATACGCAGTATTTT. Protein: CSAREPTSGRPDTQYF.

Notes on this clonotype: A much bigger clone sits one base away, suggesting this may be a read error. This chain links TRBV18 with TRBJ2-5; a weak D match, TRBD1 (5 bases). The germline gives CDR1 KGHSH, CDR2 LQKENI. The CDR3 is 15 residues long. CDR3 amino acids: CARSPRGQELKTQYF. The CDR3 DNA is TGTGCCAGATCACCAAGGGGCCAGGAACTGAAGACCCAGTACTTC.

The chain links TRBV11-2 to TRBJ2-7; 9 bases are shared with TRBD1. From germline, CDR1 is SGHAT and CDR2 FQNNGV. Trimming cost V 3 bases and J 6 bases; bases outside gene matches: 6. The length of the CDR3 is 14 residues. The CDR3 loop reads CASSLGQGPAEQYF. The DNA for the CDR3 is TGTGCCAGCAGCTTGGGACAGGGTCCGGCCGAGCAGTACTTC.

In its sample, this clonotype was seen a few times. V usage is TRBV28 and J usage is TRBJ2-6; 8 positions agree with TRBD2. Germline CDR1 reads MDHEN; CDR2 reads SYDVKM. The CDR3 runs to 18 residues. Trimming removed 6 bases from V and 1 base from J; junction bases left unmatched: 11. The CDR3: CASSPKGLVISGANVLTF. CDR3 DNA: TGTGCCAGCAGCCCAAAGGGACTAGTAATTTCTGGGGCCAACGTCCTGACTTTC.

This clonotype has ten or more counts. This sequence joins TRBV4-2 and TRBJ2-7, with 12 bases aligning to TRBD2. The V and J ends lost 0 bases and 4 bases, in that order; junction bases with no gene match: 7. Germline CDR1 reads LGHNA; CDR2 reads YNFKEQ. The CDR3 loop spans 17 amino acids. The CDR3 DNA reads TGTGCCAGCAGCCAAGATCTAGCGGGGGGGCTTAATTACGAGCAGTACTTC. This translates into CASSQDLAGGLNYEQYF.

The V and J genes are TRBV7-2 and TRBJ2-5; 9 bases fit TRBD2. The better agreement between TRBJ2-1 and the DNA end casts doubt on the J call. Germline loops: CDR1 SGHTA, CDR2 FQGNSA. The CDR3 runs to 16 residues. CDR3 nucleotide sequence: TGTGCCAGCAGCCCAGGGGGTGGACTAGCGAGCAATGAGCAGTTCTTC. Residues: CASSPGGGLASNEQFF.

The chain recombines TRBV5-1 with TRBJ2-1; possibly TRBD2 for D (6 bases). V shed 6 bases and J shed 4 bases, with 11 bases lying between them. Germline loops: CDR1 SGHRS, CDR2 YFSETQ. The CDR3 extends over 13 amino acids. The CDR3 DNA reads TGCGCCAGCACTGCGGAGGGGTACAATGAGCAGTTCTTC. This codes for CASTAEGYNEQFF.

The V gene is TRBV7-9, the J gene TRBJ2-1; 11 nucleotides match TRBD2. Losses at the gene ends were 5 bases for V and 6 bases for J; bases not matched to a gene: 9. The CDR3 has 16 residues. The germline V gene has CDR1 SEHNR and CDR2 FQNEAQ (reference sequence). CDR3: CASSLGTSGPLNEQFF. The CDR3 DNA reads as TGTGCCAGCAGCCTAGGGACTAGCGGACCTCTCAATGAGCAGTTCTTC.

The CDR3 here is CASSLTGGPQNIQYF. In DNA, the CDR3 is TGTGCCAGCAGTTTAACGGGGGGGCCCCAAAACATTCAGTACTTC. V and J are TRBV6-5 and TRBJ2-4; 8 nucleotides line up with TRBD2. Germline V CDR1 and CDR2: MNHEY, SVGAGI. The CDR3 runs to 15 residues. V was clipped by 4 bases and J by 5 bases; unmatched bases: 7.

The V and J genes are TRBV7-2 and TRBJ2-1; weak D call: TRBD2 (6 bases). CDR3 length: 14 residues. Germline CDR1 SGHTA, CDR2 FQGNSA. Trimming cost V 6 bases and J 6 bases, with 15 bases left between them. CDR3 protein: CASSSGTRPNEQFF. The CDR3 DNA sequence: TGTGCCAGCAGTTCCGGGACTCGTCCCAATGAGCAGTTCTTC.

This clonotype occurred a few times. The rearrangement joins TRBV11-2 to TRBJ2-1; D is perhaps TRBD1 (5 bases). Germline V gene data show CDR1 as SGHAT and CDR2 as FQNNGV. The germline V and J ends were trimmed by 3 bases and 5 bases, with 26 bases remaining between them. There are 19 residues in the CDR3. The CDR3 sequence: CASSFGENLNSGANNEQFF. In DNA, the CDR3 is TGTGCCAGCAGCTTCGGAGAAAACTTAAACTCTGGGGCCAACAATGAGCAGTTCTTC.

Only a few counts were recorded for this clonotype. This chain links TRBV6-6 with TRBJ2-5; D gene ambiguous. The J call could be wrong; TRBJ2-1 is a better fit for the DNA end. Germline V gene sequence: CDR1 MNHNY, CDR2 SVGAGI (reference sequence). The CDR3 length is 14 residues. DNA for the CDR3: TGTGCCAGCAGTTATATCCGATCGGACAATGAGCAGTTCTTC. Its protein is CASSYIRSDNEQFF.

The chain joins TRBV4-3 to TRBJ1-4; tentatively, D is TRBD1 (5 bases). V was cut by 0 bases and J by 8 bases, with 19 bases left in between. The CDR3 spans 17 residues. The germline CDR1 and CDR2 sequences are LGHNA and YSLEER. The CDR3, as DNA: TGCGCCAGCAGCCAAGATAGGCCCCGAGTGGGGGAAGAAAAACTGTTTTTT. This translates into CASSQDRPRVGEEKLFF.

The chain uses TRBV7-2 and TRBJ2-5; 8 nucleotides agree with TRBD2. Judging by the DNA end, TRBJ2-1 fits better; the J call may be wrong. The CDR3 extends over 19 amino acids. Germline values: CDR1 SGHTA, CDR2 FQGNSA. The CDR3 nucleotides are TGTGCCAGCAGCTTAAAGGGGACTAGTGAAATGGAGAGGTACAATGAGCAGTTCTTC. Protein sequence: CASSLKGTSEMERYNEQFF.

Many counts were recorded for this clonotype. This chain joins TRBV7-2 and TRBJ2-7, with D maybe TRBD1 (6 bases). The CDR3 runs to 15 residues. V was clipped by 5 bases and J by 3 bases, with 17 bases between them. The germline gives CDR1 SGHTA, CDR2 FQGNSA. CDR3 amino acids: CASSLGGAGVYEQYF. The CDR3 nucleotides read TGTGCCAGCAGCCTGGGTGGGGCAGGGGTCTACGAGCAGTACTTC.

This clonotype has only a few counts. V and J are TRBV4-1 and TRBJ2-5; D tentatively fits TRBD1 or TRBD2 (5 bases each). There are 17 residues in the CDR3. Trimming left V 1 base short and J 2 bases short, with 17 bases between. Germline CDR1 is MGHRA and CDR2 is YSYEKL. The CDR3 DNA sequence: TGCGCCAGCAGCCAAGGTTTGGCAGTTGGGGGACAAGAGACCCAGTACTTC. This encodes CASSQGLAVGGQETQYF.

The CDR3 DNA is TGTGCCAGTAGATTTCAGGACGCAACTAATGAAAAACTGTTTTTT. Translated: CASRFQDATNEKLFF. The rearrangement joins TRBV19 to TRBJ1-4; unclear D gene. The ends were cut back, 6 bases at V and 0 bases at J, with 11 bases in the middle. Per the germline V gene, CDR1 is LNHDA and CDR2 is SQIVND (reference sequence). This CDR3 is built from 15 residues.

The CDR3 sequence is CASSPRGEQYF. The CDR3 coding sequence is TGTGCCAGCAGCCCCCGGGGGGAGCAGTACTTC. The chain is built from TRBV11-2 and TRBJ2-7; a possible D gene is TRBD2 (6 bases). V lost 5 bases, J lost 7 bases, and 9 bases lay in between. The CDR3 covers 11 residues. Germline V CDR1 and CDR2: SGHAT, FQNNGV. Using reference TRBV11-2 and TRBJ2-7 for the parts outside the CDR3, the full variable domain is EAGVAQSPRYKIIEKRQSVAFWCNPISGHATLYWYQQILGQGPKLLIQFQNNGVVDDSQLPKDRFSAERLKGVDSTLKIQPAKLEDSAVYLCASSPRGEQYFGPGTRLTVT.

This clonotype was counted between two and nine times. This chain uses TRBV3-1 with TRBJ2-7; 7 positions agree with TRBD2. CDR3 length: 15 residues. V gave up 0 bases and J gave up 9 bases; unmatched junction bases: 11. Germline V gene sequence: CDR1 LGHDT, CDR2 YNNKEL (reference sequence). DNA of the CDR3: TGTGCCAGCAGCCAAGAGTCTAGCGGCGTGCCGTGGCAGTACTTC. It encodes CASSQESSGVPWQYF.

This clonotype showed up just a few times. The V and J genes are TRBV7-9 and TRBJ1-1; tentative D call: TRBD1 (5 bases). The CDR3 totals 15 residues. Trimming removed 6 bases from V and 1 base from J, with 15 bases in between. The germline V gene encodes CDR1 SEHNR and CDR2 FQNEAQ (reference sequence). In nucleotides, the CDR3 is TGTGCCAGCAGACACCGGGGACCGTCGAACACTGAAGCTTTCTTT. Translated: CASRHRGPSNTEAFF.

The rearrangement uses TRBV6-1 and TRBJ2-7, with D uncertain. The CDR3 has 14 residues. CDR1 and CDR2 from the germline V gene are MNHNS and SASEGT. Trimming pared 3 bases from V and 2 bases from J, leaving 11 bases between. This CDR3 is CASSETRVTYEQYF. The CDR3, as DNA: TGTGCCAGCAGTGAGACTCGCGTGACCTACGAGCAGTACTTC.

The chain recombines TRBV11-2 with TRBJ2-1; TRBD2 agrees at 7 bases. The DNA end lines up better with TRBJ2-5; the J call may be wrong. The CDR3 sequence is 12 residues long. Germline values: CDR1 SGHAT, CDR2 FQNNGV. CDR3 region: CASRGTKETQYF. CDR3 in DNA: TGTGCCAGCAGGGGGACTAAAGAGACCCAGTACTTC.

A few counts support this clonotype. V gene TRBV4-3 combines with J gene TRBJ2-3; 10 bases map to TRBD2. Per germline, CDR1 LGHNA and CDR2 YSLEER. The V gene end was trimmed by 4 bases and the J gene end by 4 bases; junction bases not matched to a gene: 8. The CDR3 is 16 amino acids. In DNA, the CDR3 is TGCGCCAGCAGCCCCGGAACTAGCGGGACGGCAGATACGCAGTATTTT. Translation gives CASSPGTSGTADTQYF.

The V and J genes are TRBV29-1 and TRBJ1-2; no firm D call. V shed 0 bases and J shed 8 bases, with 10 bases lying between them. This CDR3 region has 12 residues. Germline lookup yields CDR1 SQVTM and CDR2 ANQGSEA. CDR3 region: CSVEEGIGGYTF. Written as DNA, the CDR3 is TGCAGCGTTGAAGAGGGTATTGGAGGCTACACCTTC.

This clonotype has only a few counts. Because the CDR3 is missing its conserved closing phenylalanine or tryptophan, this is likely a read error. The J gene is TRBJ1-1, the V gene TRBV12-3 or TRBV12-4; D uncertain. The ends were cut back, 8 bases at V and 3 bases at J, with 13 bases in the middle. The CDR3 extends over 13 amino acids. The chain's CDR3 is CASSRRADTEAFL. As DNA, the CDR3 is TGTGCCAGCTCTAGGAGGGCGGACACTGAAGCTTTCCTT.

With respect to this clonotype: At one boundary the junction diverges from the germline segment, which might be a read error. The V and J genes are TRBV7-9 and TRBJ2-5, with D unclear. There are 12 residues in the CDR3. CDR1 is SEHNR and CDR2 is FQNEAQ in the germline V gene (reference sequence). CDR3 in DNA: TGCGCCAGCAGCTTAAGTCTGGGGTTCGAGTACTTC. This translates into CASSLSLGFEYF. The complete variable domain, with remaining parts taken from reference TRBV7-9 and TRBJ2-5, reads DTGVSQNPRHKITKRGQNVTFRCDPISEHNRLYWYRQTLGQGPEFLTYFQNEAQLEKSRLLSDRFSAERPKGSFSTLEIQRTEQGDSAMYLCASSLSLGFEYFGPGTRLLVL.